This is a list of T cell receptor beta chains from one sample in a study of somatic mutations in cytotoxic T cells in rheumatoid arthritis. The method was immunoSEQ multiplex PCR; TCRdb's version includes in-frame clones alone and lacks a portion of them. The repertoire holds around 19,000 clones, 74% seen once, with about 5.4% in the top ten. The sample taken for sequencing was CD8+ T cells sorted from blood. These receptors were obtained from a man in his 60s in good health. CDR3s include the opening cysteine and the closing phenylalanine or tryptophan. The D gene is left open where the match is weak. Part of the rows lack a size; the others show once, few, many or a class for expanded clones.

V gene: TRBV29-1; D gene: TRBD1; clone size: few; J gene: TRBJ2-1; CDR3 protein: CSARTGDYNEQFF; CDR3 DNA: TGCAGCGCCCGGACAGGGGACTACAATGAGCAGTTCTTC
V gene: TRBV6-5; D gene: .; clone size: .; J gene: TRBJ1-2; CDR3 protein: CASSPQARVGYGYTF; CDR3 DNA: TGTGCCAGCAGTCCTCAAGCCAGGGTAGGCTATGGCTACACCTTC
V gene: TRBV5-6; D gene: TRBD1; clone size: .; J gene: TRBJ1-2; CDR3 protein: CASSAGTGGNGYTF; CDR3 DNA: TGTGCCAGCAGCGCCGGGACAGGGGGCAATGGCTACACCTTC
V gene: TRBV5-6; D gene: TRBD2; clone size: .; J gene: TRBJ2-1; CDR3 protein: CASSSSGWVNEQFF; CDR3 DNA: TGTGCCAGCAGCTCTAGCGGGTGGGTTAATGAGCAGTTCTTC
V gene: TRBV4-1; D gene: TRBD1; clone size: .; J gene: TRBJ1-5; CDR3 protein: CASSQGRRQGPTYSNQPQHF; CDR3 DNA: TGCGCCAGCAGCCAAGGCAGGAGACAGGGCCCTACATATAGCAATCAGCCCCAGCATTTT
V gene: TRBV6-6; D gene: TRBD1; clone size: .; J gene: TRBJ1-1; CDR3 protein: CASSATGGEAEAFF; CDR3 DNA: TGTGCCAGCTCTGCAACAGGGGGCGAAGCTGAAGCTTTCTTT
V gene: TRBV5-1; D gene: .; clone size: .; J gene: TRBJ1-3; CDR3 protein: CASSLDPLGNTIYF; CDR3 DNA: TGCGCCAGCAGCTTGGACCCACTCGGAAACACCATATATTTT
V gene: TRBV9; D gene: .; clone size: .; J gene: TRBJ2-5; CDR3 protein: CASSVEWTQGQYF; CDR3 DNA: TGTGCCAGCAGCGTAGAGTGGACCCAGGGGCAGTACTTC
V gene: TRBV7-9; D gene: TRBD1; clone size: .; J gene: TRBJ2-1; CDR3 protein: CASSSRDRSFYNEQFF; CDR3 DNA: TGTGCCAGCAGCTCCCGGGACAGGTCTTTCTACAATGAGCAGTTCTTC
V gene: TRBV11-1; D gene: .; clone size: .; J gene: TRBJ2-7; CDR3 protein: CASSLVDVGDDEQYF; CDR3 DNA: TGTGCCAGCAGCTTAGTGGACGTAGGGGATGACGAGCAGTACTTC
V gene: TRBV25-1; D gene: .; clone size: .; J gene: TRBJ1-1; CDR3 protein: CASSEWASPNTEAFF; CDR3 DNA: TGTGCCAGCAGTGAATGGGCCTCACCGAACACTGAAGCTTTCTTT
V gene: TRBV5-1; D gene: TRBD1; clone size: .; J gene: TRBJ1-1; CDR3 protein: CASRPTGLGTEAFF; CDR3 DNA: TGCGCCAGCAGACCGACAGGGCTCGGAACTGAAGCTTTCTTT
V gene: TRBV6-6; D gene: TRBD2; clone size: .; J gene: TRBJ2-4; CDR3 protein: CASSTGGAKNIQYF; CDR3 DNA: TGTGCCAGCAGCACGGGGGGGGCCAAAAACATTCAGTACTTC
V gene: TRBV20-1; D gene: .; clone size: once; J gene: TRBJ1-2; CDR3 protein: CSARGLWGYTF; CDR3 DNA: TGCAGTGCTAGAGGACTATGGGGCTACACCTTC
V gene: TRBV5-1; D gene: TRBD1; clone size: .; J gene: TRBJ1-5; CDR3 protein: CASSLAGQGGQPQHF; CDR3 DNA: TGCGCCAGCAGCTTGGCTGGACAGGGAGGTCAGCCCCAGCATTTT
V gene: TRBV11-2; D gene: .; clone size: .; J gene: TRBJ2-7; CDR3 protein: CTSTYGGHEQYF; CDR3 DNA: TGTACCAGCACCTACGGTGGGCACGAGCAGTACTTC
V gene: TRBV7-8; D gene: .; clone size: .; J gene: TRBJ2-5; CDR3 protein: CASSFLAGQETQYF; CDR3 DNA: TGTGCCAGCAGCTTTTTGGCAGGCCAAGAGACCCAGTACTTC
V gene: TRBV29-1; D gene: .; clone size: .; J gene: TRBJ2-5; CDR3 protein: CSVQDTTKTQYF; CDR3 DNA: TGCAGCGTTCAAGATACGACAAAGACCCAGTACTTC
V gene: TRBV19; D gene: TRBD2; clone size: .; J gene: TRBJ2-1; CDR3 protein: CASSPSGGNNEQFF; CDR3 DNA: TGTGCCAGTAGTCCCAGCGGGGGGAACAATGAGCAGTTCTTC
V gene: TRBV6-6; D gene: TRBD1; clone size: .; J gene: TRBJ2-7; CDR3 protein: CASSNPGQGTYEQYF; CDR3 DNA: TGTGCCAGCAGTAACCCGGGACAGGGGACCTACGAGCAGTACTTC
V gene: TRBV19; D gene: .; clone size: .; J gene: TRBJ2-3; CDR3 protein: CASSFWAGLTDTQYF; CDR3 DNA: TGTGCCAGTAGTTTTTGGGCGGGCCTCACAGATACGCAGTATTTT
V gene: TRBV6-6; D gene: .; clone size: .; J gene: TRBJ1-1; CDR3 protein: CASSSNTEAFF; CDR3 DNA: TGTGCCAGCAGTTCTAACACTGAAGCTTTCTTT
V gene: TRBV19; D gene: .; clone size: .; J gene: TRBJ1-1; CDR3 protein: CASSIDYRDTNTEAFF; CDR3 DNA: TGTGCCAGTAGTATAGACTACAGGGACACGAACACTGAAGCTTTCTTT
V gene: TRBV9; D gene: .; clone size: .; J gene: TRBJ2-3; CDR3 protein: CASSRTSGTDTQYF; CDR3 DNA: TGTGCCAGCAGTAGAACTAGTGGTACAGATACGCAGTATTTT
V gene: TRBV30; D gene: TRBD2; clone size: .; J gene: TRBJ2-1; CDR3 protein: CAWSLVGGLANSNEQFF; CDR3 DNA: TGTGCCTGGAGTCTCGTAGGGGGACTAGCGAATAGCAATGAGCAGTTCTTC
V gene: TRBV18; D gene: TRBD1; clone size: .; J gene: TRBJ2-7; CDR3 protein: CASSPNPGTAWGIEQYF; CDR3 DNA: TGTGCCAGCTCACCGAATCCCGGGACAGCATGGGGAATCGAGCAGTACTTC
V gene: TRBV29-1; D gene: TRBD1; clone size: once; J gene: TRBJ1-2; CDR3 protein: CSVEDEGAPNYGYTF; CDR3 DNA: TGCAGCGTTGAAGACGAGGGGGCCCCTAACTATGGCTACACCTTC
V gene: TRBV6-4; D gene: TRBD1; clone size: .; J gene: TRBJ2-1; CDR3 protein: CASSAAAGTDYNEQFF; CDR3 DNA: TGTGCCAGCAGTGCCGCCGCCGGGACAGACTACAATGAGCAGTTCTTC
V gene: TRBV6-5; D gene: .; clone size: few; J gene: TRBJ2-1; CDR3 protein: CASSWVGGEQFF; CDR3 DNA: TGTGCCAGCAGTTGGGTGGGGGGAGAGCAGTTCTTC
V gene: TRBV4-1; D gene: TRBD1; clone size: .; J gene: TRBJ1-5; CDR3 protein: CASSHGQGGQPQHF; CDR3 DNA: TGCGCCAGCAGCCACGGACAGGGCGGTCAGCCCCAGCATTTT
V gene: TRBV6-1; D gene: TRBD1; clone size: .; J gene: TRBJ1-5; CDR3 protein: CASSDGTGRRQHF; CDR3 DNA: TGTGCCAGCAGTGACGGGACAGGGCGACGGCAGCATTTT
V gene: TRBV6-5; D gene: TRBD2; clone size: .; J gene: TRBJ2-1; CDR3 protein: CASSYPLAGGPGEQFF; CDR3 DNA: TGTGCCAGCAGTTACCCACTAGCGGGAGGGCCTGGTGAGCAGTTCTTC
V gene: TRBV9; D gene: .; clone size: .; J gene: TRBJ2-1; CDR3 protein: CASSAAVAGPYNEQFF; CDR3 DNA: TGTGCCAGCAGCGCGGCTGTTGCGGGACCTTACAATGAGCAGTTCTTC
V gene: TRBV6-5; D gene: .; clone size: few; J gene: TRBJ2-1; CDR3 protein: CASSYGADGEQFF; CDR3 DNA: TGTGCCAGCAGTTACGGGGCGGACGGGGAGCAGTTCTTC
V gene: TRBV4-1; D gene: TRBD1; clone size: .; J gene: TRBJ1-5; CDR3 protein: CASSRQGHPNQPQHF; CDR3 DNA: TGCGCCAGCAGTCGACAGGGGCACCCAAATCAGCCCCAGCATTTT
V gene: TRBV5-1; D gene: TRBD1; clone size: .; J gene: TRBJ1-2; CDR3 protein: CASSFTGTGGDQNYGYTF; CDR3 DNA: TGCGCCAGCAGCTTTACCGGGACAGGGGGAGACCAAAACTATGGCTACACCTTC
V gene: TRBV30; D gene: .; clone size: .; J gene: TRBJ1-1; CDR3 protein: CAWSVSEGAGEAFF; CDR3 DNA: TGTGCCTGGAGTGTATCGGAAGGGGCAGGTGAAGCTTTCTTT
V gene: TRBV4-1; D gene: TRBD1; clone size: few; J gene: TRBJ2-7; CDR3 protein: CASSQAVATGLDEQYF; CDR3 DNA: TGCGCCAGCAGCCAAGCGGTGGCGACAGGGCTAGACGAGCAGTACTTC
V gene: TRBV19; D gene: TRBD1; clone size: .; J gene: TRBJ1-2; CDR3 protein: CASSGNRGPNYGYTF; CDR3 DNA: TGTGCCAGTAGTGGAAACAGGGGGCCGAACTATGGCTACACCTTC